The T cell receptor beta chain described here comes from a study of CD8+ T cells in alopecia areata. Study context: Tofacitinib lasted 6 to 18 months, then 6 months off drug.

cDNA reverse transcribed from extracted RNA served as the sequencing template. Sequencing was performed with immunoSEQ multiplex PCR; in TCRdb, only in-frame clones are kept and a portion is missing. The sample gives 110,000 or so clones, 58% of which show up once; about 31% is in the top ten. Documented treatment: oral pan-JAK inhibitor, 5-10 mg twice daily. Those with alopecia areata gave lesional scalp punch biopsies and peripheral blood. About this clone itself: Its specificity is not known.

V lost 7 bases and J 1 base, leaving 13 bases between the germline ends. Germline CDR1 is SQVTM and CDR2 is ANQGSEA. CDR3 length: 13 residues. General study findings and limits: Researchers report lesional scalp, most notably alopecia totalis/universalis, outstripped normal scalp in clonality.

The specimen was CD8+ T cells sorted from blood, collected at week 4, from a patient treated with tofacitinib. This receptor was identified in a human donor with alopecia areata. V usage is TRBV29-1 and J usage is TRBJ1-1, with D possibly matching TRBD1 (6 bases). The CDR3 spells CSALGHSNTEAFF. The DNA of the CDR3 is TGCAGCGCTTTGGGACACTCGAACACTGAAGCTTTCTTT.